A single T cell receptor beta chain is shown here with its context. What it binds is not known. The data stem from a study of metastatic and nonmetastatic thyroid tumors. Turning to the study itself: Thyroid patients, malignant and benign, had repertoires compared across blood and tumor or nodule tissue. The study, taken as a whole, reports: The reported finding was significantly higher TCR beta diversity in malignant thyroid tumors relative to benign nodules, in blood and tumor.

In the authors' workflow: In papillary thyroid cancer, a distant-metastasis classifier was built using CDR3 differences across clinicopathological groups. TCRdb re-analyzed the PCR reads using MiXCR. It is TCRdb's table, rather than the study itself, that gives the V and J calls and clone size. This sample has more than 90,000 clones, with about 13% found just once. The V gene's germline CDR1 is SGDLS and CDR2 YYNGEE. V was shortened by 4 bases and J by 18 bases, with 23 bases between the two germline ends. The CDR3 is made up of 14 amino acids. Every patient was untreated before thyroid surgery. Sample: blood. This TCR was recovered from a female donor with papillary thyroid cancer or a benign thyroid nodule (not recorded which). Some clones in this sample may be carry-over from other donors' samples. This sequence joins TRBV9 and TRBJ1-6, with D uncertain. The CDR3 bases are TGTGCCAGCAGCCCAAGAGGGAATCGACTGCTACCCCACTTT. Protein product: CASSPRGNRLLPHF.